This TCR beta chain stems from a study of blood T cells in healthy people across ages. The CDR3 is 14 amino acids. Germline values: CDR1 DFQATT, CDR2 SNEGSKA (reference sequence). The ends were cut back, 5 bases at V and 8 bases at J, with 21 bases in the middle. A J-beta primer mix and a sample-barcoded 5' primer were used in a second PCR of about 7 to 12 cycles. TCRdb reprocessed the 5' RACE reads with MiXCR, giving one entry per CDR3 protein. The data hold more than 450,000 distinct CDR3 sequences, with around 27% observed a single time. The same sample was also studied in work on T cells of mothers and their children.

The sample comprised blood. The TCR was taken from a boy aged 2 to 10 in good health. This rearrangement joins TRBV20-1 to TRBJ1-2; D call uncertain. CDR3 DNA sequence: TGCAGTGCTCCCCCGAGTCCCTACCCTAGGGGCTACACCTTC. Protein product: CSAPPSPYPRGYTF.